Shown below are 32 T cell receptor beta chains from a single sample sequenced in a study of cytomegalovirus exposure and HLA in healthy donors. A multiplex PCR was run with 60 Vbeta primers and 13 Jbeta primers. Sequencing was performed with immunoSEQ multiplex PCR; in TCRdb, only in-frame clones are kept and a portion is missing. Of more than 40,000 clones listed, 45% to 60% are singletons. The sequenced sample consisted of PBMCs. These receptors all come from a man between 60 and 70 years old in good health and CMV-seronegative.

Comment on this clone: Given the absence of the conserved phenylalanine or tryptophan at the CDR3 end, a read error is likely. The V gene is TRBV6-5, the J gene TRBJ1-1; 10 positions agree with TRBD1. Germline CDR1 and CDR2: MNHEY and SVGAGI. The CDR3 has 14 amino acids. J was trimmed by 3 bases and V by 6 bases; bases with no gene match: 4. Here the CDR3 reads CASSWGQGYTEAFS. CDR3 in DNA: TGTGCCAGCAGCTGGGGACAGGGGTACACTGAAGCTTTCTCT.

This chain joins TRBV5-1 and TRBJ1-4; possibly TRBD1 for D (5 bases). The V and J ends lost 4 bases and 5 bases respectively, with 18 bases between them. The CDR3 has 16 amino acids. The germline V gene encodes CDR1 SGHRS and CDR2 YFSETQ. The CDR3 sequence is CASSRQSRALNEKLFF. CDR3 bases: TGCGCCAGCAGCCGACAGAGTAGAGCGCTGAATGAAAAACTGTTTTTT.

This clone was counted between two and nine times. The chain combines TRBV5-4 with TRBJ2-3; 8 nucleotides line up with TRBD1. The CDR3 loop spans 13 amino acids. V shed 3 bases, J shed 4 bases, and the junction held 1 base outside the gene matches. Per the germline V gene, CDR1 is SGHNT and CDR2 is YYREEE (reference sequence). The CDR3 spells CASSSTGADTQYF. The CDR3, as DNA: TGTGCCAGCAGCTCGACAGGGGCAGATACGCAGTATTTT.

The chain joins TRBV27 to TRBJ2-5; TRBD1 agrees at 10 bases. V trimming: 3 bases; J trimming: 5 bases; junction bases outside the gene matches: 6. The germline V gene encodes CDR1 MNHEY and CDR2 SMNVEV (reference sequence). This CDR3 spans 15 amino acids. In nucleotides, the CDR3 is TGTGCCAGCAGTTTGGGACAGGGGTGGGGGGAGACCCAGTACTTC. It yields the protein CASSLGQGWGETQYF.

The CDR3 is CASSPSGGTDYEQYF. CDR3 DNA: TGTGCCAGCTCACCCTCGGGGGGGACAGACTACGAGCAGTACTTC. V usage is TRBV18 and J usage is TRBJ2-7; tentatively, D is TRBD2 (8 bases). CDR1 is KGHSH and CDR2 is LQKENI in the germline V gene. Trimming took off 3 bases at V and 3 bases at J, with 15 bases between the two ends. This CDR3 is 15 amino acids long.

The CDR3 DNA reads as TGTGCCAGCAGTCTCTCCTTCGACACTCAGCCCCAGCATTTT. Translated: CASSLSFDTQPQHF. This chain uses TRBV27 with TRBJ1-5, with no clear D. This CDR3 has 14 amino acids. The V gene lost 5 bases and the J gene lost 6 bases, with 14 bases spanning the gap. Germline values: CDR1 MNHEY, CDR2 SMNVEV (reference sequence).

The sample holds a few counts of this clone. The rearrangement joins TRBV4-2 to TRBJ1-5; D unresolved. Trimming removed 1 base from V and 7 bases from J, with 8 bases in between. CDR3 length: 13 residues. Germline CDR1 is LGHNA and CDR2 is YNFKEQ. The CDR3 sequence is CASSQGEGQPQHF. In DNA form, the CDR3 reads TGTGCCAGCAGCCAAGGGGAGGGACAGCCCCAGCATTTT.

The V gene is TRBV11-2, the J gene TRBJ2-7; 7 positions match TRBD1. The V gene's germline CDR1 is SGHAT and CDR2 FQNNGV. The CDR3 is 14 residues long. V lost 2 bases and J lost 0; bases outside the gene matches: 1. The CDR3 sequence is CASSLTGASYEQYF. CDR3 sequence (DNA): TGTGCCAGCAGCTTAACAGGGGCCTCCTACGAGCAGTACTTC.

This clone was detected only a few times. The rearrangement links TRBV28 to TRBJ1-2, with D possibly TRBD1 on 6 matching bases. Germline V CDR1 and CDR2: MDHEN, SYDVKM. V lost 4 bases, J lost 3 bases, and 9 bases lay in between. This CDR3 has 13 amino acids. CDR3: CASSSDRYYGYTF. The CDR3 DNA reads as TGTGCCAGCAGTTCGGACAGATACTATGGCTACACCTTC.

This clone was detected only once. This chain connects TRBV30 to TRBJ2-7, with a possible D match to TRBD1 (6 bases). The CDR3 loop spans 14 amino acids. CDR1 and CDR2 from the germline V gene are GTSNPN and SVGIG (reference sequence). V was clipped by 8 bases and J by 2 bases, with 19 bases between them. The CDR3 bases are TGTGCCGGACTCCGACTTGGACAGACCTACGAGCAGTACTTC. Protein: CAGLRLGQTYEQYF.

The V call is TRBV19, the J call TRBJ2-1; 15 bases agree with TRBD2. V trimming: 3 bases; J trimming: 5 bases; junction bases outside the gene matches: 11. CDR1 LNHDA and CDR2 SQIVND come from the germline V gene (reference sequence). This CDR3 has 19 amino acids. CDR3 DNA: TGTGCCAGTAGTATTCATCCGGGACTAGCGGGAGGTAAAAACAATGAGCAGTTCTTC. Its protein is CASSIHPGLAGGKNNEQFF.

The chain joins TRBV4-1 to TRBJ1-2; perhaps TRBD1 as D (6 bases). Between the trimmed V and J ends, which lost 0 bases and 0 bases, there was a span of 17 bases. Germline V gene sequence: CDR1 MGHRA, CDR2 YSYEKL. The CDR3 covers 18 residues. In nucleotides, the CDR3 is TGCGCCAGCAGCCAAGATAGACAGGCGGCATCAGCTAACTATGGCTACACCTTC. This gives the protein CASSQDRQAASANYGYTF.

The rearrangement joins TRBV15 to TRBJ1-1; D remains unclear. The germline gives CDR1 LNHNV, CDR2 YYDKDF (reference sequence). The CDR3 totals 15 residues. V lost 4 bases and J 3 bases, leaving 15 bases between the germline ends. CDR3 in DNA: TGTGCCACCAGCAACCGCCGGGCCGGGGACACTGAAGCTTTCTTT. Translation: CATSNRRAGDTEAFF.

The rearrangement joins TRBV14 to TRBJ1-2; D is ambiguous. The germline V and J ends were trimmed by 0 bases and 4 bases, with 3 bases remaining between them. Germline lookup yields CDR1 SGHDN and CDR2 FVKESK. The CDR3 spans 12 residues. CDR3 sequence: CASSQDLYGYTF. The DNA for the CDR3 is TGTGCCAGCAGCCAAGACCTCTATGGCTACACCTTC. Using reference TRBV14 and TRBJ1-2 for the parts outside the CDR3, the full variable domain is EAGVTQFPSHSVIEKGQTVTLRCDPISGHDNLYWYRRVMGKEIKFLLHFVKESKQDESGMPNNRFLAERTGGTYSTLKVQPAELEDSGVYFCASSQDLYGYTFGSGTRLTVV.

The rearrangement joins TRBV5-4 to TRBJ1-1; tentatively, D is TRBD1 (6 bases). The germline V and J ends were trimmed by 0 bases and 3 bases, with 18 bases remaining between them. Germline lookup yields CDR1 SGHNT and CDR2 YYREEE (reference sequence). This CDR3 is 17 amino acids long. CDR3 coding DNA: TGTGCCAGCAGCTTGGCTCCCAGGGGTTTTACGGACACTGAAGCTTTCTTT. This gives the protein CASSLAPRGFTDTEAFF.

The gene calls are TRBV2 and TRBJ2-7; TRBD1 matches 7 bases. Germline V gives CDR1 SNHLY, CDR2 FYNNEI. The CDR3 has 16 amino acids. Unmatched junction bases numbered 14, after V lost 6 bases and J lost 3 bases. This CDR3 reads CASREPRQGSRYEQYF. The CDR3 DNA reads as TGTGCCAGCAGGGAGCCCCGACAGGGATCCCGCTACGAGCAGTACTTC.

For the CDR3, the DNA is TGTGCCAGCAGCACGCTACAGGGGGGGACTGAAGCTTTCTTT. As protein: CASSTLQGGTEAFF. The rearrangement joins TRBV4-2 to TRBJ1-1; 8 positions match TRBD1. V dropped 5 bases and J dropped 5; count of bases not matched to a gene: 7. Germline V CDR1 and CDR2: LGHNA, YNFKEQ. This CDR3 region has 14 residues.

V gene TRBV9 combines with J gene TRBJ1-2; 7 bases map to TRBD1. Germline V lookup: CDR1 SGDLS, CDR2 YYNGEE. J gave up 4 bases and V 3 bases, and 6 bases lay outside the gene matches. The CDR3 sequence is 14 residues long. The CDR3 sequence is CASSANRGFYGYTF. For the CDR3, the DNA is TGTGCCAGCAGCGCCAACAGGGGATTCTATGGCTACACCTTC.

This clone has just a few counts. The chain joins TRBV5-1 to TRBJ2-7; TRBD2 is a possible D gene (5 bases). The V gene lost 7 bases and the J gene lost 6 bases, with 17 bases spanning the gap. Germline CDR1 SGHRS, CDR2 YFSETQ. The CDR3 loop spans 13 amino acids. DNA of the CDR3: TGCGCCAGCCGACCGGGGTCCGGGCCCGAGCAGTACTTC. Translated, it gives CASRPGSGPEQYF.

This clone was counted only a few times. The rearrangement uses TRBV6-5 and TRBJ2-7; 7 bases align to TRBD2. The CDR3 sequence is 15 residues long. Germline V lookup: CDR1 MNHEY, CDR2 SVGAGI. Trimming removed 2 bases from V and 2 bases from J; junction bases left unmatched: 6. CDR3 in DNA: TGTGCCAGCAGTTACAGTCTAGCGGTAGCCTACGAGCAGTACTTC. Residues: CASSYSLAVAYEQYF.

A few counts support this clone. V gene TRBV5-1 combines with J gene TRBJ2-7; D is ambiguous. The CDR3 has 13 amino acids. With 4 bases removed from V and 7 bases from J, the gap between germline ends came to 15 bases. The germline gives CDR1 SGHRS, CDR2 YFSETQ. CDR3 sequence: CASSLRLTEEQYF. The CDR3 bases are TGCGCCAGCAGCCTGCGGCTCACTGAGGAGCAGTACTTC.

The chain recombines TRBV2 with TRBJ2-5; a possible D gene is TRBD2 (6 bases). There are 15 residues in the CDR3. The germline V and J ends were trimmed by 3 bases and 5 bases, with 16 bases remaining between them. CDR1 and CDR2 from the germline V gene are SNHLY and FYNNEI. CDR3 amino acids: CASSDGGRTRETQYF. For the CDR3, the DNA is TGTGCCAGCAGTGACGGTGGGAGGACACGTGAGACCCAGTACTTC.

The chain is built from TRBV6-5 and TRBJ2-5; D might be TRBD2 (6 bases). The V end was cut by 0 bases, the J end by 4 bases, with 9 bases between. The CDR3 is made up of 14 amino acids. Germline V gene data show CDR1 as MNHEY and CDR2 as SVGAGI. For the CDR3, the DNA is TGTGCCAGCAGTTACTCGATCGGGGGAGAGACCCAGTACTTC. Protein product: CASSYSIGGETQYF.

The V call is TRBV2, the J call TRBJ2-1, with 7 nucleotides matching TRBD2. This CDR3 is built from 15 residues. CDR1 is SNHLY, CDR2 FYNNEI, per germline. Trimming took 5 bases from V and 1 from J; bases not matched to a gene: 5. DNA of the CDR3: TGTGCCAGCAGTCCTATGGGGGGGTCCTACAATGAGCAGTTCTTC. It encodes CASSPMGGSYNEQFF.

This clone was detected a few times. The rearrangement links TRBV2 to TRBJ1-2; D uncertain. Trimming cost V 2 bases and J 3 bases, with 13 bases left between them. Germline CDR1 SNHLY, CDR2 FYNNEI. The length of the CDR3 is 15 residues. The CDR3 region is CASSEHSQIDYGYTF. The CDR3 DNA sequence: TGTGCCAGCAGTGAACACAGCCAGATTGACTATGGCTACACCTTC.

The chain employs TRBV6-6 and TRBJ1-5; D gene uncertain. Trimming took 2 bases from V and 6 from J, leaving 11 bases between them. Per the germline V gene, CDR1 is MNHNY and CDR2 is SVGAGI (reference sequence). CDR3 length equals 14 residues. CDR3 in DNA: TGTGCCAGCAGTTACGACACTTCCCCTCAGCCCCAGCATTTT. The encoded protein is CASSYDTSPQPQHF.

This chain connects TRBV2 to TRBJ2-2, with 10 bases fitting TRBD2. CDR3 length: 19 amino acids. Trimming removed 7 bases from V and 2 bases from J; junction bases left unmatched: 16. Germline lookup yields CDR1 SNHLY and CDR2 FYNNEI. DNA for the CDR3: TGTGCCAGCACCGACCTTGGACTAGCGGCAAATATAAACACCGGGGAGCTGTTTTTT. Amino acid sequence: CASTDLGLAANINTGELFF.

This clone is a singleton in its sample. The rearrangement links TRBV5-1 to TRBJ2-6, with TRBD2 identical over 9 bases. This CDR3 is 16 amino acids long. V lost 5 bases to trimming and J lost 0 bases; unmatched junction nucleotides: 3. Germline V gene lookup returns CDR1 SGHRS and CDR2 YFSETQ. CDR3 DNA: TGCGCCAGCAGACGACTAGCGGCCTCTGGGGCCAACGTCCTGACTTTC. Protein product: CASRRLAASGANVLTF.

This clone was seen a few times. This chain joins TRBV14 and TRBJ2-1, with 9 bases aligning to TRBD2. Per germline, CDR1 SGHDN and CDR2 FVKESK. Losses at the gene ends were 3 bases for V and 0 bases for J; bases not matched to a gene: 6. This CDR3 spans 17 amino acids. The DNA of the CDR3 is TGTGCCAGCAGCCATAACCTAGCGGGGAGCTCCTACAATGAGCAGTTCTTC. It codes for CASSHNLAGSSYNEQFF.

The chain has TRBV11-2 and TRBJ2-5; no definite D call. Trimming took off 1 base at V and 7 bases at J, with 13 bases between the two ends. The germline CDR1 and CDR2 sequences are SGHAT and FQNNGV. The CDR3 runs to 14 residues. DNA for the CDR3: TGTGCCAGCAGCTTAGTCTGGCAGGATGGGACCCAGTACTTC. Translating it yields CASSLVWQDGTQYF.

The chain is built from TRBV29-1 and TRBJ2-3; 7 positions agree with TRBD2. CDR3 length: 14 residues. CDR1 is SQVTM, CDR2 ANQGSEA, per germline. V lost 4 bases to trimming and J lost 6 bases; unmatched junction nucleotides: 10. Here the CDR3 reads CSVGSGARVDTQYF. CDR3 in DNA: TGCAGCGTTGGGAGCGGGGCACGCGTGGATACGCAGTATTTT.

This clone was detected only a few times. The chain has TRBV11-2 and TRBJ1-5, with D perhaps TRBD1 (5 bases). The V and J ends lost 5 bases and 9 bases respectively, with 17 bases between them. CDR3 length: 14 residues. CDR1 and CDR2 from the germline V gene are SGHAT and FQNNGV. The CDR3 DNA sequence: TGTGCCAGCAGCCAAGGGGAAGGTCTAGGGCCCCAGCATTTT. Translated, it gives CASSQGEGLGPQHF.